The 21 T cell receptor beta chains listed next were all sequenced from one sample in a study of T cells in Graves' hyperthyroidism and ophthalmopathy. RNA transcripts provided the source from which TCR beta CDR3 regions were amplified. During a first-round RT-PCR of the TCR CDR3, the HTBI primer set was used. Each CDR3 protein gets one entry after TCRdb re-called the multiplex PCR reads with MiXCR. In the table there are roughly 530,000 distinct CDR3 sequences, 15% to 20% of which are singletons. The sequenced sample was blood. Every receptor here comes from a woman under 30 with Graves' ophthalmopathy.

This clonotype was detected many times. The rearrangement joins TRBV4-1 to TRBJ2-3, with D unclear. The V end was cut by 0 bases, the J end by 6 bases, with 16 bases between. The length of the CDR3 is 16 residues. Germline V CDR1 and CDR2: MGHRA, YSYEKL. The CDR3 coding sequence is TGCGCCAGCAGCCAAGACAGGCCTCGCCTGGAGGATACGCAGTATTTT. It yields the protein CASSQDRPRLEDTQYF.

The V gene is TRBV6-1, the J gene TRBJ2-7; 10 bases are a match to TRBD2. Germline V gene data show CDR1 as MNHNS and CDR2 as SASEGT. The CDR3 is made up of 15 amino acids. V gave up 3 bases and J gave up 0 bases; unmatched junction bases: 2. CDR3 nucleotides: TGTGCCAGCAGTGATTGGACTAGCGGCTCCTACGAGCAGTACTTC. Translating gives CASSDWTSGSYEQYF.

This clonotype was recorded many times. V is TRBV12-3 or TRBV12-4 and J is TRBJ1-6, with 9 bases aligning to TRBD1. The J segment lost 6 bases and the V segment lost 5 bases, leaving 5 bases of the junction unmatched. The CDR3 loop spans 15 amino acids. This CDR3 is CASSAPGQGNSPLHF. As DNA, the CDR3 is TGTGCCAGCAGTGCCCCGGGACAGGGTAATTCACCCCTCCACTTT.

The CDR3 here is CASSAGTSGTNTGELFF. CDR3 coding DNA: TGTGCCAGCAGTGCCGGGACTAGCGGGACGAACACCGGGGAGCTGTTTTTT. This chain uses TRBV2 with TRBJ2-2; the match to TRBD2 covers 13 bases. The CDR3 extends over 17 amino acids. The germline CDR1 and CDR2 sequences are SNHLY and FYNNEI. J lost 0 bases, V lost 4 bases, and 2 bases had no gene match.

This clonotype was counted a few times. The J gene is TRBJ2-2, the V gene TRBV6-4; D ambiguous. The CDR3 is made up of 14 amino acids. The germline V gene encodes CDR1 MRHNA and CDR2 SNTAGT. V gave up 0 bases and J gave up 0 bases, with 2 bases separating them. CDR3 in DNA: TGTGCCAGCAGTGACTCACCGAACACCGGGGAGCTGTTTTTT. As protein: CASSDSPNTGELFF.

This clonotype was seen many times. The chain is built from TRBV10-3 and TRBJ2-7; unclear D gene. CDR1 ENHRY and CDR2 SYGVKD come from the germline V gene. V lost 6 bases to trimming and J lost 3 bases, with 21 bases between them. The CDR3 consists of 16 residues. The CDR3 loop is CAISPWTDTVYYEQYF. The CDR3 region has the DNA TGTGCCATCAGCCCATGGACCGACACCGTTTACTACGAGCAGTACTTC.

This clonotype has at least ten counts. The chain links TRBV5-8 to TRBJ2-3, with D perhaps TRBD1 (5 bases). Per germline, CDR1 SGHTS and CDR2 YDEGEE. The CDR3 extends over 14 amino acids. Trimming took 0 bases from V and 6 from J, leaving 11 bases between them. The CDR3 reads CASSLGRVPDTQYF. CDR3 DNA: TGTGCCAGCAGCTTGGGCAGGGTACCCGATACGCAGTATTTT.

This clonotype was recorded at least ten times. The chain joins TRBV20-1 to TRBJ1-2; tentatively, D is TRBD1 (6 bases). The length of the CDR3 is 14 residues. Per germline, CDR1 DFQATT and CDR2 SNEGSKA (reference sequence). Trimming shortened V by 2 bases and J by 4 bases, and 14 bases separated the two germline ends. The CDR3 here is CSARMTGVPYGYTF. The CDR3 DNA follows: TGCAGTGCTAGAATGACAGGCGTTCCCTATGGCTACACCTTC.

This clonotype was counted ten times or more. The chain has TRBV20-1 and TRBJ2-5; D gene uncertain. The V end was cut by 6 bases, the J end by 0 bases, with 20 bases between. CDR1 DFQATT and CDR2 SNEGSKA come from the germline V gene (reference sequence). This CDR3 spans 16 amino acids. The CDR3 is CSAPGGAISNQETQYF. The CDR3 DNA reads TGCAGTGCCCCGGGTGGAGCGATATCTAACCAAGAGACCCAGTACTTC.

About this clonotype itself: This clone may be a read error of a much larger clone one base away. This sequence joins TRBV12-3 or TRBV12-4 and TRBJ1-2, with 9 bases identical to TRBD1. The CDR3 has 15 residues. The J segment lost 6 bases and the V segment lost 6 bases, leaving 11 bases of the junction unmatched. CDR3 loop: CASSQPGQGTHGYTF. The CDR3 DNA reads TGTGCCAGCAGCCAACCGGGACAGGGAACGCATGGCTACACCTTC.

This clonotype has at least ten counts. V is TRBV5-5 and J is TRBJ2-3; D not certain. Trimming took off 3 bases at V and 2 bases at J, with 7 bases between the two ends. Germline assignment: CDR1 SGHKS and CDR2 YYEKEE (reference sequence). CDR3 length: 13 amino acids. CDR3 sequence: CASSSPTTDTQYF. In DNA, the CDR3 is TGTGCCAGCAGCTCGCCCACCACAGATACGCAGTATTTT.

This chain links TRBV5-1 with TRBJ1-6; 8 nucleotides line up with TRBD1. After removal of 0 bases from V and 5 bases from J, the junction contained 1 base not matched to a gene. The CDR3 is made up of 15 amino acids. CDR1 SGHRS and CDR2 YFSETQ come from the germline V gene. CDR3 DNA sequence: TGCGCCAGCAGCTTGGAGACAGGGGATAATTCACCCCTCCACTTT. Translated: CASSLETGDNSPLHF.

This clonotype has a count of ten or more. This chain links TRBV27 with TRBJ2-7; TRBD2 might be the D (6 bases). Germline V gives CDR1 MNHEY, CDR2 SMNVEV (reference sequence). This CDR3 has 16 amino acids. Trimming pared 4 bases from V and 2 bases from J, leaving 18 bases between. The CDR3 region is CASSSTWEAATYEQYF. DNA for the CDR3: TGTGCCAGCAGTTCGACCTGGGAGGCCGCGACCTACGAGCAGTACTTC.

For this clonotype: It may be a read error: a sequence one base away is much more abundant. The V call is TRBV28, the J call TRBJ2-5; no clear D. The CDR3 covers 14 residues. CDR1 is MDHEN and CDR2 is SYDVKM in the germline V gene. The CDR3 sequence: CASSFAAHQGTQYF. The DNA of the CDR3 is TGTGCCAGCAGTTTCGCAGCACACCAAGGGACCCAGTACTTC.

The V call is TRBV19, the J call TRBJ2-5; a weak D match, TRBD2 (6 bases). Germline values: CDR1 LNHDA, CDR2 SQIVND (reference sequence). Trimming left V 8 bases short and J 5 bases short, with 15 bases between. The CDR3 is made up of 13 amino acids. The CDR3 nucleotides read TGTGCCAGTTCGCAGACTAGAGGGGAGACCCAGTACTTC. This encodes CASSQTRGETQYF.

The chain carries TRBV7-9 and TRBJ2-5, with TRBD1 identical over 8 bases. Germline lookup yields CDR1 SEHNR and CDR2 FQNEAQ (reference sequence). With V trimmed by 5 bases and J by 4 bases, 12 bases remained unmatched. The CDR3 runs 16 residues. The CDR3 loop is CASSLPRRQGLETQYF. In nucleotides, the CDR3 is TGTGCCAGCAGCCTACCTCGGAGACAGGGGTTAGAGACCCAGTACTTC. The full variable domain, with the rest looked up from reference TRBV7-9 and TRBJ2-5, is DTGVSQNPRHKITKRGQNVTFRCDPISEHNRLYWYRQTLGQGPEFLTYFQNEAQLEKSRLLSDRFSAERPKGSFSTLEIQRTEQGDSAMYLCASSLPRRQGLETQYFGPGTRLLVL.

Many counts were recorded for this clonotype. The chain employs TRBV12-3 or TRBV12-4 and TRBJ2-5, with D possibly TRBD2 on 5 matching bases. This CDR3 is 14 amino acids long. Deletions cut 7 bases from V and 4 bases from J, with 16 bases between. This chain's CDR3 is CASNQLGRIETQYF. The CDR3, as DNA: TGTGCCAGCAACCAACTAGGGCGGATAGAGACCCAGTACTTC.

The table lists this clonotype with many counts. The CDR3 spells CSASETLGDTQYF. In DNA form, the CDR3 reads TGCAGTGCTAGCGAGACCCTAGGAGATACGCAGTATTTT. The chain joins TRBV20-1 to TRBJ2-3; D call uncertain. The CDR3 runs 13 residues. The germline V gene has CDR1 DFQATT and CDR2 SNEGSKA (reference sequence). V shed 3 bases and J shed 5 bases, with 12 bases lying between them.

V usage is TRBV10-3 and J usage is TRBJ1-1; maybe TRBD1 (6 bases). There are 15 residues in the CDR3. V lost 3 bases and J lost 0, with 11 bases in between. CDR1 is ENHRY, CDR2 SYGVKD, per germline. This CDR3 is CAISERTVMNTEAFF. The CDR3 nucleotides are TGTGCCATCAGTGAAAGGACAGTTATGAACACTGAAGCTTTCTTT.

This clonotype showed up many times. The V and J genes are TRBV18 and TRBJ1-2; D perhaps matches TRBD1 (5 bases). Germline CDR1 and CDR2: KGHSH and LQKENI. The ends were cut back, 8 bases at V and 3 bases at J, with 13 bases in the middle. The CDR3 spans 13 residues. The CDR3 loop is CASTPGLDYGYTF. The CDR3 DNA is TGTGCCAGCACTCCAGGGTTGGACTATGGCTACACCTTC.

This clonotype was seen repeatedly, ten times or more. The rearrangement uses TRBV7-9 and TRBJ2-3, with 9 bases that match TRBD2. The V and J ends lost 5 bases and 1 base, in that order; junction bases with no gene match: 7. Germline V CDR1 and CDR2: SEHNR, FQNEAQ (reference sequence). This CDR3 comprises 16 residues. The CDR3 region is CASSPRIAGGTDTQYF. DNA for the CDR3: TGTGCCAGCAGCCCCCGGATAGCGGGGGGCACAGATACGCAGTATTTT.